The 29 T cell receptor beta chains reported below all come from one sample, sequenced in a study of glioma-infiltrating T cells. Amplification of TCR alpha and beta CDR3 regions from RNA used iRepertoire nested multiplex PCR. TCRdb itself ran the multiplex PCR reads through MiXCR, one entry per CDR3 protein. The sample lists around 97,000 distinct CDR3 sequences; about 30% were seen once. The sequencing sample was made of glioma tissue, nonneoplastic brain tissue, or PBMCs (not recorded which). The receptors stem from a human donor with low-grade glioma or glioblastoma, undergoing nonglioma brain surgery, or in good health (not recorded which).

With regard to this clonotype: One junction end disagrees with the germline gene, perhaps due to a read error. The chain couples TRBV6-9 to TRBJ2-1, with D perhaps matching TRBD1 (5 bases). Germline V gene lookup returns CDR1 MNHGY and CDR2 SVAAGI. This CDR3 has 17 amino acids. The chain's CDR3 is CASSYTPGGAAYNEKFF. In nucleotides, the CDR3 is TGTGCCAGCAGTTACACCCCCGGTGGGGCAGCCTACAATGAGAAGTTCTTC.

The chain recombines TRBV20-1 with TRBJ2-7; D might be TRBD1 or TRBD2, each matching 7 bases. Trimming removed 6 bases at V and 6 bases at J, with 21 bases between. Germline values: CDR1 DFQATT, CDR2 SNEGSKA (reference sequence). CDR3 size: 14 residues. This CDR3 reads CSAPDRRSGGEQYF. The DNA for the CDR3 is TGCAGTGCCCCGGACAGGCGGTCGGGGGGCGAGCAGTACTTC.

This clonotype occurred many times. The gene calls are TRBV10-3 and TRBJ2-3, with TRBD1 matching 7 bases. There are 15 residues in the CDR3. The V and J ends lost 7 bases and 2 bases, in that order; junction bases with no gene match: 9. Germline lookup yields CDR1 ENHRY and CDR2 SYGVKD. Here the CDR3 DNA reads TGTGCCATCACCCAGCCAGGGACAGCCACAGATACGCAGTATTTT. Translated: CAITQPGTATDTQYF.

There are many counts of this clonotype. The V gene is TRBV4-2, the J gene TRBJ2-5; 16 bases fit TRBD2. The J segment lost 5 bases and the V segment lost 7 bases, leaving 7 bases of the junction unmatched. The CDR3 covers 16 residues. The germline CDR1 and CDR2 sequences are LGHNA and YNFKEQ. The DNA for the CDR3 is TGTGCCAGCACCCCGGGACTAGCGGGGGGGCGGGAGACCCAGTACTTC. Translation gives CASTPGLAGGRETQYF.

With respect to this clonotype: This may arise from a read error, as a much more abundant clone is one base away. The V call is TRBV5-4, the J call TRBJ2-3; 10 bases match TRBD2. Trimming removed 2 bases from V and 13 bases from J; junction bases left unmatched: 10. This CDR3 is 14 amino acids long. The germline V gene has CDR1 SGHNT and CDR2 YYREEE (reference sequence). CDR3 sequence reads: CASSFGGTSETKYF. The CDR3 nucleotides read TGTGCCAGCAGCTTTGGGGGGACTAGCGAGACGAAGTATTTT.

This clonotype showed up just once. A much larger clone lies a single base off, so this may be a read error. J is TRBJ1-1 and V is TRBV7-6; no firm D call. The CDR3 covers 13 residues. Germline CDR1 SGHVS, CDR2 FNYEAQ. CDR3 bases: TGTTCCAGCAGCCCCCGGGGGAACACTGAAGCTTTCTTT. Translation gives CSSSPRGNTEAFF.

In its sample, this clonotype was seen many times. The rearrangement uses TRBV6-1 and TRBJ1-1; TRBD1 aligns across 7 bases. The CDR3 covers 12 residues. The junction had 9 bases not matched to a gene; V was cut back by 6 bases and J by 11 bases. CDR1 is MNHNS and CDR2 is SASEGT in the germline V gene. The CDR3 spells CASRLDRVAAFF. CDR3 nucleotides: TGTGCCAGCAGACTTGACAGGGTGGCGGCTTTCTTT.

This clonotype turned up a few times. V is TRBV19 and J is TRBJ1-1; D uncertain. CDR3 size: 14 residues. V was pared by 1 base and J by 7 bases, with 13 bases between. The germline CDR1 and CDR2 sequences are LNHDA and SQIVND (reference sequence). CDR3: CASSIGSGGSEAFF. CDR3 bases: TGTGCCAGTAGTATAGGTTCCGGCGGTAGTGAAGCTTTCTTT.

This clonotype was picked up many times. V gene TRBV7-9 combines with J gene TRBJ1-2; D is unclear. This CDR3 region has 14 residues. Germline lookup yields CDR1 SEHNR and CDR2 FQNEAQ (reference sequence). The V end was cut by 5 bases, the J end by 2 bases, with 12 bases between. CDR3 DNA: TGTGCCAGCAGCACCCAGGAAGGAAACTATGGCTACACCTTC. Protein product: CASSTQEGNYGYTF.

A note on this clonotype: Given a much more abundant clone one base away, this may be a read error. V usage is TRBV7-2 and J usage is TRBJ1-5, with D uncertain. With 5 bases removed from V and 6 bases from J, the gap between germline ends came to 11 bases. This CDR3 comprises 13 residues. The germline V gene encodes CDR1 SGHTA and CDR2 FQGNSA. The CDR3 spells CASSEQRSQPQHF. CDR3 DNA sequence: TGTGCCAGCAGCGAACAGAGGAGTCAGCCCCAGCATTTT. The whole variable domain, remainder taken from reference TRBV7-2 and TRBJ1-5, is GAGVSQSPSNKVTEKGKDVELRCDPISGHTALYWYRQSLGQGLEFLIYFQGNSAPDKSGLPSDRFSAERTGGSVSTLTIQRTQQEDSAVYLCASSEQRSQPQHFGDGTRLSIL.

This clonotype was observed at least ten times. The chain recombines TRBV27 with TRBJ2-2, with 8 bases aligning to TRBD2. Germline CDR1 and CDR2: MNHEY and SMNVEV (reference sequence). With V trimmed by 8 bases and J by 4 bases, 12 bases remained unmatched. The CDR3 runs 16 residues. CDR3 region: CASRSEGLVSTGELFF. CDR3 in DNA: TGTGCCAGCCGCTCGGAGGGACTAGTTAGCACCGGGGAGCTGTTTTTT.

Details on this clonotype: A read error may explain this, as a much larger clone is one base away. V is TRBV7-2 and J is TRBJ2-5; D may be TRBD2 (6 bases). The germline V gene encodes CDR1 SGHTA and CDR2 FQGNSA. V was cut by 3 bases and J by 5 bases, with 16 bases left in between. The CDR3 is 15 amino acids. CDR3 in amino acids: CASSFIGLIGETQYF. The CDR3 region has the DNA TGTGCCAGCAGCTTTATCGGACTAATCGGGGAGACCCAGTACTTC. The full variable domain, completed using reference TRBV7-2 and TRBJ2-5, is GAGVSQSPSNKVTEKGKDVELRCDPISGHTALYWYRQSLGQGLEFLIYFQGNSAPDKSGLPSDRFSAERTGGSVSTLTIQRTQQEDSAVYLCASSFIGLIGETQYFGPGTRLLVL.

Note on this clonotype: A single base separates this from a much larger clone, so it may be a read error. The chain carries TRBV29-1 and TRBJ2-3; 7 bases are a match to TRBD2. CDR1 and CDR2 from the germline V gene are SQVTM and ANQGSEA. The CDR3 extends over 13 amino acids. V shed 4 bases and J 0 bases; nucleotides not matched to a gene: 1. Here the CDR3 reads CSVGEGSTDTQYF. The CDR3 region has the DNA TGCAGCGTTGGGGAGGGAAGCACAGATACGCAGTATTTT.

The chain couples TRBV2 to TRBJ1-2; 8 bases agree with TRBD1. Per germline, CDR1 SNHLY and CDR2 FYNNEI. The J segment lost 8 bases and the V segment lost 4 bases, leaving 6 bases of the junction unmatched. The CDR3 length is 13 residues. In nucleotides, the CDR3 is TGTGCCAGCAGTGGGGGGACAGGAGAGGGCTACACCTTC. This translates into CASSGGTGEGYTF.

This clonotype was seen many times. The chain has TRBV2 and TRBJ1-5, with D unclear. Germline values: CDR1 SNHLY, CDR2 FYNNEI. The CDR3 totals 13 residues. Trimming pared 7 bases from V and 7 bases from J, leaving 14 bases between. CDR3 amino acids: CASTRRVEQPQHF. The CDR3 nucleotides are TGTGCCAGCACACGAAGGGTGGAACAGCCCCAGCATTTT.

On this clonotype itself: Since a much larger clone is just one base distant, this may be a read error. J is TRBJ1-1 and V is TRBV7-2; D call uncertain. This CDR3 is built from 14 residues. Germline V lookup: CDR1 SGHTA, CDR2 FQGNSA. CDR3 amino acids: CSSSLAQTNTEAFF. The CDR3 DNA reads as TGTTCCAGCAGCTTAGCACAGACCAACACTGAAGCTTTCTTT.

This clonotype has ten or more counts. The genes are TRBV6-1 and TRBJ2-3; 8 positions agree with TRBD2. The J segment lost 2 bases and the V segment lost 8 bases, leaving 6 bases of the junction unmatched. Germline lookup yields CDR1 MNHNS and CDR2 SASEGT. The CDR3 length is 14 residues. This chain's CDR3 is CASDRGGYTDTQYF. CDR3 DNA: TGTGCCAGCGATCGGGGGGGATACACAGATACGCAGTATTTT.

The V call is TRBV19, the J call TRBJ1-5; no reliable D call. V gave up 1 base and J gave up 5 bases, with 15 bases separating them. This CDR3 is 16 amino acids long. CDR1 and CDR2 from the germline V gene are LNHDA and SQIVND (reference sequence). The chain's CDR3 is CASSIGTEDSYQPQHF. Written as DNA, the CDR3 is TGTGCCAGTAGTATAGGAACAGAGGACTCGTATCAGCCCCAGCATTTT.

This clonotype has a count of ten or more. The chain joins TRBV28 to TRBJ1-4; TRBD1 matches 8 bases. CDR1 and CDR2 (germline): MDHEN, SYDVKM. The CDR3 is 12 amino acids. V dropped 7 bases and J dropped 8; count of bases not matched to a gene: 3. The CDR3 DNA follows: TGTGCCAGCACCGACAGGGGAGAAAAACTGTTTTTT. Protein product: CASTDRGEKLFF. Variable domain in full (rest from reference TRBV28 and TRBJ1-4): DVKVTQSSRYLVKRTGEKVFLECVQDMDHENMFWYRQDPGLGLRLIYFSYDVKMKEKGDIPEGYSVSREKKERFSLILESASTNQTSMYLCASTDRGEKLFFGSGTQLSVL.

The J gene is TRBJ2-1, the V gene TRBV7-9; 9 positions match TRBD2. V lost 4 bases to trimming and J lost 4 bases; unmatched junction nucleotides: 11. Per the germline V gene, CDR1 is SEHNR and CDR2 is FQNEAQ (reference sequence). This CDR3 has 17 amino acids. This CDR3 reads CASSYERGAEPYNEQFF. CDR3 in DNA: TGTGCCAGCAGCTATGAGCGGGGGGCCGAACCTTACAATGAGCAGTTCTTC.

The rearrangement joins TRBV19 to TRBJ1-1; the D is unclear. The germline gives CDR1 LNHDA, CDR2 SQIVND (reference sequence). The CDR3 runs to 14 residues. Deletions cut 1 base from V and 7 bases from J, with 13 bases between. For the CDR3, the DNA is TGTGCCAGTAGTATAGTGAGGCAGAACTATGAAGCTTTCTTT. Its protein is CASSIVRQNYEAFF.

This clonotype was observed a handful of times. The V gene is TRBV5-1, the J gene TRBJ2-1; 13 nucleotides match TRBD2. Unmatched junction bases numbered 3, after V lost 2 bases and J lost 7 bases. The CDR3 has 15 residues. Germline-derived CDR1 and CDR2 are SGHRS and YFSETQ. The chain's CDR3 is CASSFGLAGVNEQFF. The CDR3 region has the DNA TGCGCCAGCAGCTTCGGACTAGCGGGGGTTAATGAGCAGTTCTTC.

This clonotype was detected many times. J is TRBJ2-7 and V is TRBV7-9, with TRBD2 matching 9 bases. The CDR3 totals 16 residues. V was pared by 1 base and J by 2 bases, with 6 bases of the junction left unmatched. The germline V gene encodes CDR1 SEHNR and CDR2 FQNEAQ (reference sequence). The CDR3 is CASSLVSASGAYEQYF. CDR3 in DNA: TGTGCCAGCAGCTTAGTCTCTGCTAGCGGGGCCTACGAGCAGTACTTC.

This clonotype was found many times. V and J are TRBV6-1 and TRBJ1-2; D perhaps matches TRBD1 (5 bases). The CDR3 totals 16 residues. V gave up 7 bases and J gave up 5 bases, with 23 bases separating them. Germline V gene sequence: CDR1 MNHNS, CDR2 SASEGT. The CDR3 spells CASNRGKGTAQYGYTF. DNA of the CDR3: TGTGCCAGCAATAGGGGCAAAGGTACCGCGCAATATGGCTACACCTTC.

The table lists this clonotype with many counts. The chain couples TRBV27 to TRBJ1-3, with D tentatively TRBD1 (6 bases). Germline V gene sequence: CDR1 MNHEY, CDR2 SMNVEV (reference sequence). The CDR3 runs 17 residues. V was clipped by 5 bases and J by 0 bases, with 17 bases between them. Written as DNA, the CDR3 is TGTGCCAGCAGTCAATGGGGGGCGCTTCCCTCTGGAAACACCATATATTTT. Protein sequence: CASSQWGALPSGNTIYF.

This clonotype was found many times. The J gene is TRBJ1-5, the V gene TRBV12-3 or TRBV12-4; 7 bases are a match to TRBD1. Trimming removed 5 bases from V and 6 bases from J; junction bases left unmatched: 4. There are 13 residues in the CDR3. The CDR3 DNA reads as TGTGCCAGCAGTGGACAGGAGGTTCAGCCCCAGCATTTT. Protein sequence: CASSGQEVQPQHF.

About this clonotype itself: A single base separates this from a much larger clone, so it may be a read error. The chain joins TRBV6-6 to TRBJ2-5, with D tentatively TRBD1 (6 bases). Germline loops: CDR1 MNHNY, CDR2 SVGAGI (reference sequence). The CDR3 has 15 amino acids. CDR3 in amino acids: CASRSSGTSQGTQYF. The CDR3 bases are TGTGCCAGCAGATCATCCGGGACATCACAAGGGACCCAGTACTTC.

The table lists this clonotype with many counts. This chain uses TRBV5-1 with TRBJ1-2; D perhaps matches TRBD1 (6 bases). Deletions cut 7 bases from V and 0 bases from J, with 13 bases between. The CDR3 spans 14 residues. Germline V lookup: CDR1 SGHRS, CDR2 YFSETQ. The CDR3 coding sequence is TGCGCCAGCGTGGGCCAGGGGACTAACTATGGCTACACCTTC. This gives the protein CASVGQGTNYGYTF.

V gene TRBV25-1 combines with J gene TRBJ1-5; 11 nucleotides align to TRBD1. The CDR3 contains 14 residues. From germline, CDR1 is MGHDK and CDR2 SYGVNS. The V segment lost 11 bases and the J segment 3 bases; nucleotides outside the gene matches: 6. The CDR3 is CAGMGQGDNQPQHF. In nucleotides, the CDR3 is TGTGCCGGCATGGGACAGGGGGACAATCAGCCCCAGCATTTT.